These 7 T cell receptor beta chains were sequenced from one sample in a study of blood T cell repertoires in COVID-19. Method: immunoSEQ multiplex PCR; TCRdb's copy keeps in-frame clones and lacks some. In the table there are about 27,000 clones, roughly nine tenths of which are singletons. Specimen: peripheral blood. All receptors come from a man in his sixties or seventies with active COVID-19.

This chain joins TRBV4-3 and TRBJ2-3; D uncertain. Looked up from germline, CDR1 is LGHNA and CDR2 is YSLEER. The CDR3 is 15 amino acids. V dropped 0 bases and J dropped 5 bases, with 12 bases sitting between them. The CDR3 sequence: CASSQDPRSEDTQYF. The DNA of the CDR3 is TGCGCCAGCAGCCAAGATCCCAGGTCGGAAGATACGCAGTATTTT.

The chain links TRBV19 to TRBJ1-6; 7 bases line up with TRBD1. Trimming took 3 bases from V and 9 from J; bases not matched to a gene: 8. This CDR3 is built from 15 residues. Per germline, CDR1 LNHDA and CDR2 SQIVND (reference sequence). In DNA, the CDR3 is TGTGCCAGTAGTATTAACCGGGACAGCTCTTCACCCCTCCACTTT. This translates into CASSINRDSSSPLHF.

The J gene is TRBJ2-1, the V gene TRBV7-3, with 8 bases lining up with TRBD2. The V gene end was trimmed by 4 bases and the J gene end by 5 bases; junction bases not matched to a gene: 4. This CDR3 comprises 14 residues. In germline, CDR1 is SGHTA, CDR2 FQGTGA. As DNA, the CDR3 is TGTGCCAGCAGCTCGGGGGGGCCCCACAATGAGCAGTTCTTC. Its translation: CASSSGGPHNEQFF.

This clone was seen more than once but under ten times. This rearrangement joins TRBV6-2 or TRBV6-3 to TRBJ2-1; 7 nucleotides align to TRBD1. The CDR3 runs 17 residues. Trimming cost V 6 bases and J 0 bases; bases outside gene matches: 11. Per germline, CDR1 MNHEY and CDR2 SVGEGT. The chain's CDR3 is CASSNLPGQSSYNEQFF. The CDR3 nucleotides are TGTGCCAGCAGCAACCTCCCGGGACAGAGCTCCTACAATGAGCAGTTCTTC.

This chain joins TRBV6-5 and TRBJ1-2; TRBD1 is a possible D gene (6 bases). This CDR3 contains 13 residues. The germline V gene has CDR1 MNHEY and CDR2 SVGAGI. Trimming removed 6 bases at V and 5 bases at J, with 13 bases between. The CDR3 reads CASSAGESYGYTF. The CDR3 DNA follows: TGTGCCAGCAGCGCAGGGGAAAGTTATGGCTACACCTTC.

This chain joins TRBV4-1 and TRBJ1-2, with TRBD1 matching 8 bases. Germline CDR1 and CDR2: MGHRA and YSYEKL. CDR3 length: 14 residues. J was trimmed by 7 bases and V by 1 base; bases with no gene match: 5. The CDR3 bases are TGCGCCAGCAGCCAAGTCGGCAGGGGGCTTGGCTACACCTTC. This encodes CASSQVGRGLGYTF.

CDR3 in amino acids: CASSIDRVHGSPLHF. Here the CDR3 DNA reads TGTGCCAGTAGTATTGACAGGGTCCACGGTTCACCCCTCCACTTT. The chain has TRBV19 and TRBJ1-6; the match to TRBD1 covers 7 bases. The ends lost 3 bases at V and 9 bases at J; junction bases unmatched: 8. The CDR3 is 15 amino acids. Germline V gives CDR1 LNHDA, CDR2 SQIVND (reference sequence).